These 13 T cell receptor beta chains came from one sample sequenced in a study of shared clonotypes between healthy human individuals. Terminally differentiated effector memory CD45RA+ cells were excluded from the naive CD8 cells, which were CD45RO-negative and positively selected for CCR7. Produced via immunoSEQ multiplex PCR; TCRdb's table is partial and in-frame only. The data show about 2.1 million clones, about 93% seen once. The sequenced sample consisted of naive CD8+ T cells from PBMCs. These receptors were obtained from a man aged 18 to 30 in good health. Some clones in this sample may be carry-over from other donors' samples.

This clone was recorded only once. The gene calls are TRBV11-2 and TRBJ2-1; possible D gene TRBD2, 6 bases. This CDR3 spans 15 amino acids. Trimming stripped 5 bases from V and 6 bases from J, with 17 bases between. CDR1 SGHAT and CDR2 FQNNGV come from the germline V gene. The DNA for the CDR3 is TGTGCCAGCAGCCCGTCGGGAGTAACGGGCAATGAGCAGTTCTTC. The encoded protein is CASSPSGVTGNEQFF.

This chain uses TRBV6-7 with TRBJ2-7, with 8 bases identical to TRBD2. TRBV6-7 is an ORF, with its function uncertain. With V trimmed by 6 bases and J by 3 bases, 10 bases remained unmatched. This CDR3 comprises 15 residues. CDR3 coding DNA: TGTGCCAGCAGACCCAGACTAGCGCAGAACTACGAGCAGTACTTC. Translated: CASRPRLAQNYEQYF.

The rearrangement links TRBV2 to TRBJ1-5, with 9 bases matching TRBD1. CDR1 is SNHLY and CDR2 is FYNNEI in the germline V gene. This CDR3 region has 16 residues. V was clipped by 6 bases and J by 3 bases; unmatched bases: 9. In DNA form, the CDR3 reads TGTGCCAGCAGGGGGACAGGGCCGGAACACAATCAGCCCCAGCATTTT. Protein product: CASRGTGPEHNQPQHF.

The chain combines TRBV9 with TRBJ2-2; D is possibly TRBD2 (6 bases). From germline, CDR1 is SGDLS and CDR2 YYNGEE. V lost 3 bases and J lost 2, with 17 bases in between. The CDR3 runs 17 residues. The CDR3 is CASSASVSGINTGELFF. The CDR3 bases are TGTGCCAGCAGCGCGTCAGTTAGCGGTATAAACACCGGGGAGCTGTTTTTT.

The CDR3 DNA follows: TGTGCCAGCACGGGTGGGTCGGACACTGAAGCTTTCTTT. This translates into CASTGGSDTEAFF. The chain links TRBV11-2 to TRBJ1-1; no firm D call. V lost 7 bases and J lost 3, with 12 bases in between. The germline CDR1 and CDR2 sequences are SGHAT and FQNNGV. The CDR3 runs 13 residues.

The chain carries TRBV27 and TRBJ2-1; D possibly corresponds to TRBD2 (5 bases). Trimming shortened V by 3 bases and J by 0 bases, and 9 bases separated the two germline ends. CDR3 size: 15 residues. Germline CDR1 and CDR2: MNHEY and SMNVEV (reference sequence). The CDR3 coding sequence is TGTGCCAGCAGTTTCGAGCGGAGCTCCTACAATGAGCAGTTCTTC. It specifies CASSFERSSYNEQFF.

The chain has TRBV7-3 and TRBJ2-1; 9 bases agree with TRBD2. Germline CDR1 is SGHTA and CDR2 is FQGTGA. The CDR3 consists of 14 residues. Unmatched junction bases numbered 6, after V lost 4 bases and J lost 8 bases. This CDR3 is CASSSAGGLDEQFF. CDR3 nucleotide sequence: TGTGCCAGCAGCTCCGCGGGAGGGTTAGATGAGCAGTTCTTC.

V usage is TRBV6-6 and J usage is TRBJ1-2, with 8 bases identical to TRBD1. Germline V CDR1 and CDR2: MNHNY, SVGAGI (reference sequence). CDR3 size: 16 residues. V shed 2 bases and J 3 bases; nucleotides not matched to a gene: 8. In DNA, the CDR3 is TGTGCCAGCAGTTACCCGGACAGGGTAGGGGACTATGGCTACACCTTC. Amino acid sequence: CASSYPDRVGDYGYTF.

The chain links TRBV4-3 to TRBJ2-7, with a weak D call TRBD1 (5 bases). V gave up 3 bases and J gave up 0 bases, with 18 bases separating them. The CDR3 covers 17 residues. Germline CDR1 is LGHNA and CDR2 is YSLEER. DNA for the CDR3: TGCGCCAGCAGCCAGGACCTAGGGGCGGAAGCCTCCTACGAGCAGTACTTC. Residues: CASSQDLGAEASYEQYF.

This chain joins TRBV19 and TRBJ2-1; TRBD1 might be the D (6 bases). The CDR3 sequence is 17 residues long. V lost 0 bases, J lost 4 bases, and 16 bases lay in between. The V gene's germline CDR1 is LNHDA and CDR2 SQIVND (reference sequence). CDR3 coding DNA: TGTGCCAGTAGTATAGATTTTAGCCAGGGGAAATACAATGAGCAGTTCTTC. Residues: CASSIDFSQGKYNEQFF. Full variable domain (outside the CDR3, taken from reference TRBV19 and TRBJ2-1): DGGITQSPKYLFRKEGQNVTLSCEQNLNHDAMYWYRQDPGQGLRLIYYSQIVNDFQKGDIAEGYSVSREKKESFPLTVTSAQKNPTAFYLCASSIDFSQGKYNEQFFGPGTRLTVL.

This chain links TRBV28 with TRBJ1-3, with D possibly TRBD1 on 5 matching bases. The CDR3 is 16 residues long. The germline CDR1 and CDR2 sequences are MDHEN and SYDVKM. V was trimmed by 6 bases and J by 1 base, leaving 16 bases between them. In DNA, the CDR3 is TGTGCCAGCAGCAGTCACACCGGGGGGTCTGGAAACACCATATATTTT. Its protein product is CASSSHTGGSGNTIYF.

This clone is a singleton in its sample. The chain combines TRBV2 with TRBJ2-3, with TRBD2 as a possible D gene (5 bases). The CDR3 loop spans 18 amino acids. Between the trimmed V and J ends, which lost 0 bases and 1 base, there was a span of 17 bases. Germline CDR1 is SNHLY and CDR2 is FYNNEI. The CDR3: CASSEARRYKLRTDTQYF. The CDR3 DNA follows: TGTGCCAGCAGTGAAGCCAGGAGGTACAAGCTCCGCACAGATACGCAGTATTTT.

The V and J genes are TRBV10-2 and TRBJ2-2, with D unclear. V lost 3 bases to trimming and J lost 0 bases, with 5 bases between them. The CDR3 is 14 amino acids. Germline V gives CDR1 WSHSY, CDR2 SAAADI. The CDR3 DNA sequence: TGCGCCAGCAGTGATGGGTCGAACACCGGGGAGCTGTTTTTT. Protein: CASSDGSNTGELFF.